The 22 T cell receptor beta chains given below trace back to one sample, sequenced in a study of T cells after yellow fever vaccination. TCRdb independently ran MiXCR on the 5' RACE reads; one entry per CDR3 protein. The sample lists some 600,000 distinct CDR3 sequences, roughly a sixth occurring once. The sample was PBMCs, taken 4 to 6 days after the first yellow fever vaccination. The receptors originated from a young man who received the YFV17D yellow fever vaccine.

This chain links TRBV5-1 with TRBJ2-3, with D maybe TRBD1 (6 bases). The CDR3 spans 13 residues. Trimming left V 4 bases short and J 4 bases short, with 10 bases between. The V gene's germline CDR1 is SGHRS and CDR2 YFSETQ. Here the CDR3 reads CASSQHRADTQYF. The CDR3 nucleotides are TGCGCCAGCAGCCAGCACAGGGCAGATACGCAGTATTTT.

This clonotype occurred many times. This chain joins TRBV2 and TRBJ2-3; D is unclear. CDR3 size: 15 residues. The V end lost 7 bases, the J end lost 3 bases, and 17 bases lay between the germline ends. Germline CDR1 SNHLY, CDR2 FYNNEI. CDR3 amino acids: CASIAQALETDTQYF. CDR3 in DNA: TGTGCCAGCATTGCCCAGGCCCTCGAAACAGATACGCAGTATTTT.

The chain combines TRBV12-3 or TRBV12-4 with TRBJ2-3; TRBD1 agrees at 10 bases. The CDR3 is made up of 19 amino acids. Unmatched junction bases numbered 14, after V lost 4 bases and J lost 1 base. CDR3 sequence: CASSSPRDRGRAGTDTQYF. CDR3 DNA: TGTGCCAGCAGTTCTCCCCGGGACAGGGGCCGTGCTGGCACAGATACGCAGTATTTT.

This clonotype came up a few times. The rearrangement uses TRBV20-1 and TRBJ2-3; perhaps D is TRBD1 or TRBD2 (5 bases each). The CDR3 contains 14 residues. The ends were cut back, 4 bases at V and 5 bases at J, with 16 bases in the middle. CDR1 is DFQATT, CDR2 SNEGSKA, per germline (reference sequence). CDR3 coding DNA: TGCAGTGCTACGGGACCCTTGCTGATAGATACGCAGTATTTT. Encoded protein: CSATGPLLIDTQYF.

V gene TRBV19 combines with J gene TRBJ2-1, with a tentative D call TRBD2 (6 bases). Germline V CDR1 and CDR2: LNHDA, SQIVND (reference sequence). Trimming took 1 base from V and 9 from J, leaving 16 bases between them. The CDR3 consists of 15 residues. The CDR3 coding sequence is TGTGCCAGTAGTATAGGGGCTAGCCGGCGGGGTGAGCAGTTCTTC. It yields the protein CASSIGASRRGEQFF.

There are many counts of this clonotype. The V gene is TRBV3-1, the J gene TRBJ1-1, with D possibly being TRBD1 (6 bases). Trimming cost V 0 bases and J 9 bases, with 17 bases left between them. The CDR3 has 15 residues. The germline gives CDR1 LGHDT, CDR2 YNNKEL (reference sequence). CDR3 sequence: CASSQESGRGLQAFF. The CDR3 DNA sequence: TGTGCCAGCAGCCAAGAAAGCGGCAGGGGATTGCAAGCTTTCTTT. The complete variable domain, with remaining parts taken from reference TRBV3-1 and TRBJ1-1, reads DTAVSQTPKYLVTQMGNDKSIKCEQNLGHDTMYWYKQDSKKFLKIMFSYNNKELIINETVPNRFSPKSPDKAHLNLHINSLELGDSAVYFCASSQESGRGLQAFFGQGTRLTVV.

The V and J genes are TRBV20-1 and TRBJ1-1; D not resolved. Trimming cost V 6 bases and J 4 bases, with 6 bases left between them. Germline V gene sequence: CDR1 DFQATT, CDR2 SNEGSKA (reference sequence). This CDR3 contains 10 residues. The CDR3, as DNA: TGCAGTGCCTATCTCACTGAAGCTTTCTTT. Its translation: CSAYLTEAFF.

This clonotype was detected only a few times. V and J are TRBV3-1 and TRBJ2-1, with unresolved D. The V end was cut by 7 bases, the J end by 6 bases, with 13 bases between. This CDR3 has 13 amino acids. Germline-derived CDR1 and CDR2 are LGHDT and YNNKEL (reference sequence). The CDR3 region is CASTDGLLNEQFF. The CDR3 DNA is TGTGCCAGCACCGACGGGCTACTCAATGAGCAGTTCTTC.

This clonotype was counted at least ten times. The CDR3 loop reads CASSLSSTDTQYF. CDR3 coding DNA: TGTGCCAGCAGTTTGTCCTCCACAGATACGCAGTATTTT. The chain carries TRBV12-3 or TRBV12-4 and TRBJ2-3; D gene unclear. The CDR3 covers 13 residues. Deletions cut 3 bases from V and 2 bases from J, with 6 bases between.

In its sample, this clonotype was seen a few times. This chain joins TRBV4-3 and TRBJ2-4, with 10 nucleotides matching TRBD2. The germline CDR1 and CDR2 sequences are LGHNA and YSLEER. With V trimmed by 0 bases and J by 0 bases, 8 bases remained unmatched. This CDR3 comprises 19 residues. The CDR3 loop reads CASSQDRLAGGLAKNIQYF. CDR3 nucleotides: TGCGCCAGCAGCCAAGACAGACTAGCGGGTGGATTAGCCAAAAACATTCAGTACTTC.

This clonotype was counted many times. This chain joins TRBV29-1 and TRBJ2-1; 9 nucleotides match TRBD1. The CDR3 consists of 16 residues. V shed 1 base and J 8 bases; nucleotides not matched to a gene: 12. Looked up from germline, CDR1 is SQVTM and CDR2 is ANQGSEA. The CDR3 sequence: CSVEVIGQGPNDEQFF. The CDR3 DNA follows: TGCAGCGTTGAAGTGATTGGACAGGGGCCAAATGATGAGCAGTTCTTC.

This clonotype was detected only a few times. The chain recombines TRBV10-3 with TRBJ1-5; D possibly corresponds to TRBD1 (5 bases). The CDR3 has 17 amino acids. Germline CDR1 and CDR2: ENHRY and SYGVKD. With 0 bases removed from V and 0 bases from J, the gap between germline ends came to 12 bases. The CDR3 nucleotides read TGTGCCATCAGTGAGTCGGGGGTCCAGGATAGCAATCAGCCCCAGCATTTT. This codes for CAISESGVQDSNQPQHF.

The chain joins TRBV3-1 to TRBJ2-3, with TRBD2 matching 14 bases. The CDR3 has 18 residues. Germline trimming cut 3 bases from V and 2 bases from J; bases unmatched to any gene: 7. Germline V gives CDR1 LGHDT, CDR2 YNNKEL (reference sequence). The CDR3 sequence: CASSQGTSGGSNTDTQYF. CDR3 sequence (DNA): TGTGCCAGCAGCCAGGGGACTAGCGGGGGTTCGAACACAGATACGCAGTATTTT.

The CDR3 spells CASSPGGSGNSPLHF. CDR3 sequence (DNA): TGTGCCAGCTCACCAGGGGGGAGCGGGAATTCACCCCTCCACTTT. This chain uses TRBV18 with TRBJ1-6; possibly TRBD1 for D (5 bases). This CDR3 is 15 amino acids long. Germline CDR1 reads KGHSH; CDR2 reads LQKENI. The V end lost 2 bases, the J end lost 7 bases, and 12 bases lay between the germline ends.

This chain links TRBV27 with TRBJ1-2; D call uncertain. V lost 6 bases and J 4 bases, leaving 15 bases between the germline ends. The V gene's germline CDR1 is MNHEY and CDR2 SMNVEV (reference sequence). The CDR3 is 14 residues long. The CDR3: CASRQTLRSYGYTF. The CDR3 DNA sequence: TGTGCCAGCAGGCAGACCTTGAGGTCCTATGGCTACACCTTC.

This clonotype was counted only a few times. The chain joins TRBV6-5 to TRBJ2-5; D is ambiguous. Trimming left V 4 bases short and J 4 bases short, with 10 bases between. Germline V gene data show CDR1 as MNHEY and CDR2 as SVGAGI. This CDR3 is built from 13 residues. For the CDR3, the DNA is TGTGCCAGCAGTTCCAGGATGGGAGAGACCCAGTACTTC. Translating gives CASSSRMGETQYF.

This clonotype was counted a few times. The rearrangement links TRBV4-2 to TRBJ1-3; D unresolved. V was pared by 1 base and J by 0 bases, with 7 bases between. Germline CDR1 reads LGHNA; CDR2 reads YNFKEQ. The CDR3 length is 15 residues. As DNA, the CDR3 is TGTGCCAGCAGCCAAGCCAGTCGCTCTGGAAACACCATATATTTT. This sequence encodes CASSQASRSGNTIYF.

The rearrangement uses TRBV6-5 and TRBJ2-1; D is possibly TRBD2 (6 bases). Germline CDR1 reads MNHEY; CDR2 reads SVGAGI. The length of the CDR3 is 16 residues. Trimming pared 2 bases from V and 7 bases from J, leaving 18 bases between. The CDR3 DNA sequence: TGTGCCAGCAGTTACGGGGCGGCGGAGGGGTGGAATGAGCAGTTCTTC. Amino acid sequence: CASSYGAAEGWNEQFF.

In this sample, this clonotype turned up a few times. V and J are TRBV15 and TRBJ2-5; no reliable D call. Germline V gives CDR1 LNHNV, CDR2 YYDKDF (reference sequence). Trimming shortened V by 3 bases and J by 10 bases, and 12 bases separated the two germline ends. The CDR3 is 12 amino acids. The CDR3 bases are TGTGCCACCAGCAGCGGTTATTTGATCCAGTACTTC. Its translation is CATSSGYLIQYF.

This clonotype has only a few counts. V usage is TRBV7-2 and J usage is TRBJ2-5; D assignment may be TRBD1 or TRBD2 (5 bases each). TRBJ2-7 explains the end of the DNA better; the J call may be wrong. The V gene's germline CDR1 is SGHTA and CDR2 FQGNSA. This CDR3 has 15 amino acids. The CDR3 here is CASAPGKVGGFEQYF. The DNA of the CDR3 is TGTGCCAGCGCCCCAGGGAAAGTTGGGGGATTCGAGCAGTACTTC.

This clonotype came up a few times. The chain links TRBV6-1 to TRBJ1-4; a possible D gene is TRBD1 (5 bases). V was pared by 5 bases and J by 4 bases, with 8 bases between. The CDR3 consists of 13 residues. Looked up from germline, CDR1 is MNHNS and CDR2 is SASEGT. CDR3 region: CASSPGFNEKLFF. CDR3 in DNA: TGTGCCAGCAGTCCAGGGTTTAATGAAAAACTGTTTTTT.

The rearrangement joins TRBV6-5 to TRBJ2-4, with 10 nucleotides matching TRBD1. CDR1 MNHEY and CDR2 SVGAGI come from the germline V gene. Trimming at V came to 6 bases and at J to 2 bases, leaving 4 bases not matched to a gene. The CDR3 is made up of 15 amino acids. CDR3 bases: TGTGCCAGCAGGAGACAGGGGGCGTCCAAAAACATTCAGTACTTC. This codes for CASRRQGASKNIQYF.